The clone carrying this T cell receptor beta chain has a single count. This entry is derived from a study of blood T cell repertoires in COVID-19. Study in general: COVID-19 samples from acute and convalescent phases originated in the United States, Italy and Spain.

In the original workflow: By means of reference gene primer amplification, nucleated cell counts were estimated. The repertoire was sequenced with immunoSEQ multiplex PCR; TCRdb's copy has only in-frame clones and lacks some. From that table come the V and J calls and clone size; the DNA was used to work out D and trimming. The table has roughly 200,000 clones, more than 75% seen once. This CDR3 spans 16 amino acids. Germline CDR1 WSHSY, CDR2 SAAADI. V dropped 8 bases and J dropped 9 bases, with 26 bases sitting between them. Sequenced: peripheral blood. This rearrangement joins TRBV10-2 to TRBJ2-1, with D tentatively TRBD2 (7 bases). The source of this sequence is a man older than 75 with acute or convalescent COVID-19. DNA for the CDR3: TGCGCCAGCGGGGAGGGGGGAAGGGGAGCCCTTGGTGAGCAGTTCTTC. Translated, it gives CASGEGGRGALGEQFF.